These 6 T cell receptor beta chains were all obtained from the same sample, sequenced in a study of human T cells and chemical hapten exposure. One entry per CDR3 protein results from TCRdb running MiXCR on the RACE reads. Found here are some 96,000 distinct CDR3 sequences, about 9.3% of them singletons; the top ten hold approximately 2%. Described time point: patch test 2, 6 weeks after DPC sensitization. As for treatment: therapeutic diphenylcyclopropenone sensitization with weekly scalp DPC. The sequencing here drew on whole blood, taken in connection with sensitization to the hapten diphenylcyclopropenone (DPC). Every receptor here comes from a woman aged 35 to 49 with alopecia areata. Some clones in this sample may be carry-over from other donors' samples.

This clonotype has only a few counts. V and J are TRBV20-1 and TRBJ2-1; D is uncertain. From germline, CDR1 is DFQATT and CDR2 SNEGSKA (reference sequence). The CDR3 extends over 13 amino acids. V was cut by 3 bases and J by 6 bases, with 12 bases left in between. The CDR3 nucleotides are TGCAGTGCTAGTCCCGTCATCGGCAATGAGCAGTTCTTC. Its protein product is CSASPVIGNEQFF.

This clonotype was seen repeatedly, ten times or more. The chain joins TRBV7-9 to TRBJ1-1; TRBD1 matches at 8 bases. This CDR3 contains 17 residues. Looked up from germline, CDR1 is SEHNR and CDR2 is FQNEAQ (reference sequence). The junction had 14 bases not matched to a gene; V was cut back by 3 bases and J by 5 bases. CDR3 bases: TGTGCCAGCAGCTTCTCCATTATTGGACAGGGAAGGACTGAAGCTTTCTTT. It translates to CASSFSIIGQGRTEAFF.

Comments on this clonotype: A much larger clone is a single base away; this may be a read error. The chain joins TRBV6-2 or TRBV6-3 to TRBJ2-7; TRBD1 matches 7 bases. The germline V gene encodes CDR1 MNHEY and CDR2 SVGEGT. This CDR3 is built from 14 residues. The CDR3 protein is CVSRFIQGKDEQYF. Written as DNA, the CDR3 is TGTGTCAGCCGCTTCATACAGGGGAAGGACGAGCAGTACTTC.

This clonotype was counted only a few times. CDR3 protein: CSTGQGRYYEQYF. The CDR3 DNA sequence: TGCAGCACAGGGCAGGGAAGGTACTACGAGCAGTACTTC. The chain recombines TRBV29-1 with TRBJ2-7; D is perhaps TRBD1 (6 bases). The germline CDR1 and CDR2 sequences are SQVTM and ANQGSEA. CDR3 length equals 13 residues. Trimming cost V 8 bases and J 3 bases, with 17 bases left between them.

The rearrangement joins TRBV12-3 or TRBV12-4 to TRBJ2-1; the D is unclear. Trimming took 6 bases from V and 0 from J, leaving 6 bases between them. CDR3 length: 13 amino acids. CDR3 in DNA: TGTGCCAGCAGAGAAGTCTCCTACAATGAGCAGTTCTTC. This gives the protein CASREVSYNEQFF.

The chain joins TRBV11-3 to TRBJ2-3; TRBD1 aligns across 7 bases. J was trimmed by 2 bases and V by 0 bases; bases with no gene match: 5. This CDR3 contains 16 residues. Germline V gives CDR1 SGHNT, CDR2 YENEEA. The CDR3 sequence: CASSLEGGLTTDTQYF. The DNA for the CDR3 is TGTGCCAGCAGCTTAGAAGGGGGCTTGACCACAGATACGCAGTATTTT.